This TCR beta chain appears in the sequencing data of a study of T cells in Graves' hyperthyroidism and ophthalmopathy. About this clonotype: As yet, its antigen is unknown.

Across 18 months, stable Graves' hyperthyroidism was marked by no progression to ophthalmopathy. Fresh peripheral blood, 10 ml, was the source of the PBMCs. Researchers took RNA transcripts and amplified the TCR beta CDR3 regions from them. Researchers ran a first-round RT-PCR on the TCR CDR3 using the HTBI primer set. Via MiXCR, TCRdb re-called the multiplex PCR reads, giving one row per CDR3 protein. The table shows 300,000 to 350,000 distinct CDR3 sequences, with roughly 17% occurring only once. Trimming removed 5 bases from V and 5 bases from J; junction bases left unmatched: 3. CDR3 length: 15 amino acids. Germline CDR1 is MGHRA and CDR2 is YSYEKL. Findings and limits, study-wide: In the analysis, a 13 V-J model separated ophthalmopathy from stable hyperthyroidism. The model anticipated ophthalmopathy a median around six months pre-onset.

V usage is TRBV4-1 and J usage is TRBJ2-2; 12 positions match TRBD2. The clonotype originates from a man aged 25-40 years with Graves' hyperthyroidism. The sequencing sample was made of blood. The CDR3 DNA follows: TGCGCCAGCAGCAGACTAGCGGGAGCTACCGGGGAGCTGTTTTTT. Protein sequence: CASSRLAGATGELFF.